This TCR beta chain was observed in a study of blood T cell repertoires in COVID-19. Sequencing used immunoSEQ multiplex PCR; TCRdb keeps in-frame clones, though not all of them. The data show under 150,000 clones, approximately 88% seen once. V lost 3 bases and J lost 6; bases outside the gene matches: 9. CDR1 is SGHNT and CDR2 is YENEEA in the germline V gene. This CDR3 is 15 amino acids long. The chain employs TRBV11-3 and TRBJ2-7; 9 positions match TRBD1. Sequencing was done on a sample of peripheral blood. This receptor was taken from a human donor in a cohort sampled during active COVID-19. Here the CDR3 DNA reads TGTGCCAGCAGCTTCGGGACAGGGAGGTCAGGCGAGCAGTACTTC. Its translation: CASSFGTGRSGEQYF.